Each of the 31 T cell receptor beta chains below was sequenced from the same sample in a study of T cells in Graves' hyperthyroidism and ophthalmopathy. RNA transcripts yielded amplified TCR beta CDR3 regions. The TCR CDR3 was amplified in a first-round RT-PCR using the HTBI primer set. TCRdb reanalysed the multiplex PCR reads using MiXCR and keeps one entry per CDR3 protein. The sample holds around 540,000 distinct CDR3 sequences, under 60% seen once. Sequenced input: peripheral blood or thyroid tissue (not recorded which). The source is a woman younger than 35 with Graves' hyperthyroidism.

As to this clonotype: One base away lies a much larger clone, so this may be a sequencing read error. V and J are TRBV25-1 and TRBJ1-1, with a weak D call TRBD1 (5 bases). Germline V lookup: CDR1 MGHDK, CDR2 SYGVNS. The CDR3 covers 14 residues. V lost 1 base and J lost 1, with 7 bases in between. CDR3 amino acids: CASSEWQGNTEAFF. The CDR3 nucleotides are TGTGCCAGCAGTGAATGGCAGGGGAACACTGAAGCTTTCTTT.

This clonotype occurred a few times. The V and J genes are TRBV2 and TRBJ2-2; 7 bases agree with TRBD1. CDR3 length: 13 residues. CDR1 and CDR2 from the germline V gene are SNHLY and FYNNEI. The junction had 9 bases not matched to a gene; V was cut back by 6 bases and J by 11 bases. CDR3 in amino acids: CASSVARDRELFF. The CDR3 DNA is TGTGCCAGCAGCGTAGCTCGGGACAGAGAGCTGTTTTTT.

This sequence joins TRBV10-3 and TRBJ2-7; D is perhaps TRBD1 (6 bases). V lost 7 bases and J lost 2, with 12 bases in between. Germline CDR1 is ENHRY and CDR2 is SYGVKD. The CDR3 has 13 amino acids. The CDR3 DNA reads TGTGCCATCATCCAAGGGGGACCCTACGAGCAGTACTTC. Translated: CAIIQGGPYEQYF.

This sequence joins TRBV2 and TRBJ1-6; the D is unclear. The germline V and J ends were trimmed by 5 bases and 14 bases, with 16 bases remaining between them. The CDR3 runs to 13 residues. Germline CDR1 and CDR2: SNHLY and FYNNEI. DNA of the CDR3: TGTGCCAGCAGTTTAGAAGCAGTCGGAACCCTCCACTTT. Amino acid sequence: CASSLEAVGTLHF.

About this clonotype: The conserved final phenylalanine or tryptophan is absent from the CDR3, which likely points to a read error. This rearrangement joins TRBV20-1 to TRBJ1-1; 9 nucleotides match TRBD1. Germline lookup yields CDR1 DFQATT and CDR2 SNEGSKA (reference sequence). CDR3 length equals 12 residues. The trim removed 6 bases at V and 6 bases at J, leaving 5 bases unmatched. The CDR3 nucleotides are TGCAGTGCAAGGACAGGGGACGCTGAAGCTTTCCTT. Translated, it gives CSARTGDAEAFL.

This chain uses TRBV7-6 with TRBJ2-5, with 7 nucleotides matching TRBD2. After removal of 3 bases from V and 9 bases from J, the junction contained 4 bases not matched to a gene. This CDR3 has 12 amino acids. The V gene's germline CDR1 is SGHVS and CDR2 FNYEAQ. CDR3 sequence reads: CASSFGGGAQYF. The DNA of the CDR3 is TGTGCCAGCAGCTTTGGGGGGGGGGCCCAGTACTTC.

The J gene is TRBJ2-2, the V gene TRBV5-1; D is perhaps TRBD1 or TRBD2 (5 bases each). V lost 7 bases and J 5 bases, leaving 15 bases between the germline ends. The CDR3 has 14 amino acids. Germline V lookup: CDR1 SGHRS, CDR2 YFSETQ. This CDR3 reads CASSGPAGTGELFF. The CDR3 DNA sequence: TGCGCCAGCTCGGGGCCCGCGGGTACCGGGGAGCTGTTTTTT.

As to this clonotype: A read error may be the cause here, since a much bigger clone is one base away. V gene TRBV7-9 combines with J gene TRBJ2-5, with D unresolved. The CDR3 spans 16 residues. Germline V lookup: CDR1 SEHNR, CDR2 FQNEAQ (reference sequence). Trimming stripped 2 bases from V and 5 bases from J, with 18 bases between. The CDR3 DNA is TGTGCCAGCAGCTTATGGATTCGATCTGACGGGGAGACCCAGTACTTC. The encoded protein is CASSLWIRSDGETQYF.

Only a few counts were recorded for this clonotype. The CDR3 coding sequence is TGCGCCAGCAGTGACACTCCAGGCGGAAACACCATATATTTT. Amino acid sequence: CASSDTPGGNTIYF. The chain has TRBV10-2 and TRBJ1-3; D uncertain. Germline CDR1 is WSHSY and CDR2 is SAAADI. The V and J ends lost 3 bases and 4 bases respectively, with 10 bases between them. The CDR3 contains 14 residues.

The rearrangement uses TRBV6-2 or TRBV6-3 and TRBJ1-1; 9 bases are a match to TRBD1. Trimming took 9 bases from V and 5 from J; bases not matched to a gene: 7. Germline V gives CDR1 MNHEY, CDR2 SVGEGT. The length of the CDR3 is 13 residues. In nucleotides, the CDR3 is TGTGCCAGTGGGGGACAGGGCTGGACTGAAGCTTTCTTT. This gives the protein CASGGQGWTEAFF.

The rearrangement uses TRBV29-1 and TRBJ1-2; 8 nucleotides align to TRBD1. Germline V lookup: CDR1 SQVTM, CDR2 ANQGSEA. The CDR3 contains 12 residues. The V segment lost 3 bases and the J segment 8 bases; nucleotides outside the gene matches: 5. CDR3 sequence (DNA): TGCAGCGTTGATGGACAGGGAGGCGGCTACACCTTC. Protein product: CSVDGQGGGYTF.

This chain links TRBV7-1 with TRBJ1-4; D unclear. TRBV7-1 belongs to the ORF category, with a function that is uncertain. Deletions cut 3 bases from V and 7 bases from J, with 15 bases between. The CDR3 contains 15 residues. This CDR3 reads CASSSTPGRSEKLFF. The CDR3 coding sequence is TGTGCCAGCAGCTCTACGCCCGGGCGGAGTGAAAAACTGTTTTTT.

The chain employs TRBV2 and TRBJ2-7; unclear D gene. This CDR3 region has 12 residues. Trimming took off 8 bases at V and 6 bases at J, with 14 bases between the two ends. CDR1 is SNHLY, CDR2 FYNNEI, per germline. The CDR3 region has the DNA TGTGCCAGCGGCCTGGGGATTTTCGAGCAGTACTTC. Translating gives CASGLGIFEQYF.

This clonotype was seen only once. The chain's CDR3 is CAISLQGSNQPQHF. The CDR3, as DNA: TGTGCCATCAGCCTACAGGGGTCGAATCAGCCCCAGCATTTT. The J gene is TRBJ1-5, the V gene TRBV10-3, with TRBD1 matching 7 bases. Germline CDR1 ENHRY, CDR2 SYGVKD. Trimming took 6 bases from V and 4 from J; bases not matched to a gene: 6. This CDR3 has 14 residues.

This clonotype was recorded a few times. V and J are TRBV10-3 and TRBJ1-3; D is unclear. With 2 bases removed from V and 7 bases from J, the gap between germline ends came to 6 bases. Germline V gene lookup returns CDR1 ENHRY and CDR2 SYGVKD. CDR3 length: 12 residues. CDR3 loop: CAISEVGNTIYF. For the CDR3, the DNA is TGTGCCATCAGTGAGGTCGGGAACACCATATATTTT.

This clonotype was observed a handful of times. This sequence joins TRBV5-1 and TRBJ2-7; TRBD2 aligns across 10 bases. CDR3 length: 15 amino acids. The ends lost 0 bases at V and 6 bases at J; junction bases unmatched: 6. Germline CDR1 is SGHRS and CDR2 is YFSETQ. This CDR3 is CASSLAGTSVTEQYF. The CDR3 DNA reads as TGCGCCAGCAGCTTGGCAGGGACTAGCGTTACCGAGCAGTACTTC.

This rearrangement joins TRBV7-8 to TRBJ2-7, with 8 bases that match TRBD2. V shed 5 bases and J 3 bases; nucleotides not matched to a gene: 15. Germline lookup yields CDR1 SGHVS and CDR2 FQNEAQ. The CDR3 loop spans 17 amino acids. The CDR3 sequence is CASSQGPGGPSDYEQYF. CDR3 bases: TGTGCCAGCAGCCAAGGCCCGGGAGGGCCTTCTGACTACGAGCAGTACTTC.

Ten or more counts support this clonotype. V gene TRBV10-3 combines with J gene TRBJ1-4; D remains ambiguous. Looked up from germline, CDR1 is ENHRY and CDR2 is SYGVKD. The V end lost 10 bases, the J end lost 1 base, and 13 bases lay between the germline ends. This CDR3 comprises 14 residues. CDR3 residues: CATSEGRTNEKLFF. CDR3 DNA: TGTGCCACCTCCGAAGGGAGAACTAATGAAAAACTGTTTTTT.

The V and J genes are TRBV29-1 and TRBJ1-1; D possibly corresponds to TRBD1 (5 bases). The CDR3 sequence is 13 residues long. Trimming took off 6 bases at V and 4 bases at J, with 15 bases between the two ends. Germline assignment: CDR1 SQVTM and CDR2 ANQGSEA. The CDR3 is CSVEGLPRTEAFF. The CDR3 DNA reads TGCAGCGTGGAGGGGTTGCCCCGCACTGAAGCTTTCTTT.

V gene TRBV3-1 combines with J gene TRBJ1-2, with 11 bases lining up with TRBD1. Trimming cost V 5 bases and J 6 bases; bases outside gene matches: 8. This CDR3 comprises 15 residues. The germline CDR1 and CDR2 sequences are LGHDT and YNNKEL (reference sequence). CDR3: CASSLVGQGADGYTF. For the CDR3, the DNA is TGTGCCAGCAGCTTAGTAGGACAGGGGGCTGATGGCTACACCTTC.

The chain links TRBV7-8 to TRBJ2-5; the D gene is possibly TRBD2 (5 bases). The CDR3 is 12 amino acids. The V end lost 4 bases, the J end lost 5 bases, and 8 bases lay between the germline ends. Per the germline V gene, CDR1 is SGHVS and CDR2 is FQNEAQ. CDR3 in DNA: TGTGCCAGCAGCTCGGGATGTGAGACCCAGTACTTC. It is translated as CASSSGCETQYF. The full variable domain, its missing parts supplied by reference TRBV7-8 and TRBJ2-5, is GAGVSQSPRYKVAKRGQDVALRCDPISGHVSLFWYQQALGQGPEFLTYFQNEAQLDKSGLPSDRFFAERPEGSVSTLKIQRTQQEDSAVYLCASSSGCETQYFGPGTRLLVL.

This clonotype has more than one count but fewer than ten. V is TRBV24-1 and J is TRBJ1-2; D perhaps matches TRBD1 (5 bases). V lost 3 bases, J lost 4 bases, and 14 bases lay in between. Germline V CDR1 and CDR2: KGHDR, SFDVKD. The CDR3 is made up of 15 amino acids. The CDR3 DNA reads TGTGCCACCAGTGATGCGACAGAGAAGTTCTATGGCTACACCTTC. Translating it yields CATSDATEKFYGYTF.

About this clonotype: A much larger clone sits a single nucleotide away, making a read error possible. The chain links TRBV11-3 to TRBJ1-5; D not resolved. Germline V gene sequence: CDR1 SGHNT, CDR2 YENEEA. The CDR3 loop spans 13 amino acids. The CDR3 sequence is CAGSLVSRQPQHF. The CDR3 DNA reads TGTGCCGGCAGCTTAGTTAGTCGGCAGCCCCAGCATTTT. Drawing the rest from reference TRBV11-3 and TRBJ1-5, the complete variable domain is EAGVVQSPRYKIIEKKQPVAFWCNPISGHNTLYWYLQNLGQGPELLIRYENEEAVDDSQLPKDRFSAERLKGVDSTLKIQPAELGDSAVYLCAGSLVSRQPQHFGDGTRLSIL.

This clonotype was counted a single time. The V gene is TRBV20-1, the J gene TRBJ1-1; D is undetermined. Germline V gene data show CDR1 as DFQATT and CDR2 as SNEGSKA (reference sequence). The CDR3 contains 15 residues. V lost 0 bases and J lost 4, with 15 bases in between. CDR3 amino acids: CSARDPAVEGTEAFF. The CDR3 nucleotides are TGCAGTGCTAGAGATCCAGCGGTCGAGGGCACTGAAGCTTTCTTT.

Only a few counts were recorded for this clonotype. As DNA, the CDR3 is TGTGCCAGCAGCTACCAAGGGGACCGACTGAACCTCTATGGCTACACCTTC. Amino acid sequence: CASSYQGDRLNLYGYTF. This chain connects TRBV7-2 to TRBJ1-2; D might be TRBD1 (5 bases). This CDR3 spans 17 amino acids. The germline CDR1 and CDR2 sequences are SGHTA and FQGNSA. V was shortened by 4 bases and J by 4 bases, with 22 bases between the two germline ends.

The chain joins TRBV29-1 to TRBJ1-2, with D perhaps matching TRBD1 (5 bases). The CDR3 is 13 amino acids. V lost 5 bases, J lost 5 bases, and 15 bases lay in between. Germline CDR1 reads SQVTM; CDR2 reads ANQGSEA. The CDR3 nucleotides read TGCAGCGTTTTCCCGGGACGGGAGTATGGCTACACCTTC. Protein product: CSVFPGREYGYTF.

The chain combines TRBV15 with TRBJ2-2; possibly TRBD2 for D (5 bases). Looked up from germline, CDR1 is LNHNV and CDR2 is YYDKDF (reference sequence). Trimming cost V 3 bases and J 8 bases, with 10 bases left between them. The CDR3 runs 13 residues. CDR3 in amino acids: CATSRTLAGELFF. The DNA for the CDR3 is TGTGCCACCAGCAGGACCTTAGCGGGGGAGCTGTTTTTT.

V and J are TRBV5-1 and TRBJ1-2; 8 nucleotides line up with TRBD1. The trim removed 0 bases at V and 5 bases at J, leaving 6 bases unmatched. The germline CDR1 and CDR2 sequences are SGHRS and YFSETQ. The CDR3 is made up of 15 amino acids. CDR3 protein: CASSLDWTGPYGYTF. The CDR3 region has the DNA TGCGCCAGCAGCTTGGACTGGACAGGGCCTTATGGCTACACCTTC.

The CDR3 region is CASSQSSGVYF. The CDR3 DNA is TGTGCCAGCAGCCAGTCTAGCGGGGTTTACTTC. The rearrangement joins TRBV7-2 to TRBJ2-7; 9 positions match TRBD2. CDR3 length: 11 amino acids. V shed 5 bases, J shed 13 bases, and the junction held 6 bases outside the gene matches. Germline V CDR1 and CDR2: SGHTA, FQGNSA.

This clonotype has only a few counts. V and J are TRBV5-1 and TRBJ1-2; 7 bases line up with TRBD1. This CDR3 is 15 amino acids long. CDR1 and CDR2 (germline): SGHRS, YFSETQ. V was clipped by 4 bases and J by 3 bases; unmatched bases: 9. CDR3 region: CASSANDRDHYGYTF. DNA for the CDR3: TGCGCCAGCAGCGCCAACGACAGGGACCACTATGGCTACACCTTC. Complete variable domain (other parts from reference TRBV5-1 and TRBJ1-2): KAGVTQTPRYLIKTRGQQVTLSCSPISGHRSVSWYQQTPGQGLQFLFEYFSETQRNKGNFPGRFSGRQFSNSRSEMNVSTLELGDSALYLCASSANDRDHYGYTFGSGTRLTVV.

The sample holds many counts of this clonotype. This chain joins TRBV2 and TRBJ1-6; the D is unclear. CDR3 length equals 14 residues. V was cut by 8 bases and J by 0 bases, with 8 bases left in between. The V gene's germline CDR1 is SNHLY and CDR2 FYNNEI. Here the CDR3 reads CASGSSSYNSPLHF. The CDR3 DNA reads as TGTGCCAGCGGGTCGAGCTCCTATAATTCACCCCTCCACTTT. The full variable domain, with the rest looked up from reference TRBV2 and TRBJ1-6, is EPEVTQTPSHQVTQMGQEVILRCVPISNHLYFYWYRQILGQKVEFLVSFYNNEISEKSEIFDDQFSVERPDGSNFTLKIRSTKLEDSAMYFCASGSSSYNSPLHFGNGTRLTVT.